Listed here are 13 T cell receptor beta chains from one sample, sequenced in a study of blood T cell repertoires in COVID-19. Using immunoSEQ multiplex PCR, the repertoire was profiled, and TCRdb retains in-frame clones only, with some absent. The sample includes about 210,000 clones, about four fifths of them seen just once. Sequenced input: peripheral blood. The receptors were sampled from a man aged 60 to 69 with acute or convalescent COVID-19.

This rearrangement joins TRBV4-1 to TRBJ1-1; D may be TRBD1 (6 bases). Trimming shortened V by 1 base and J by 5 bases, and 14 bases separated the two germline ends. Germline V gene lookup returns CDR1 MGHRA and CDR2 YSYEKL. There are 15 residues in the CDR3. This chain's CDR3 is CASSQGKGGSTEAFF. The CDR3 DNA sequence: TGCGCCAGCAGCCAAGGGAAGGGGGGGAGTACTGAAGCTTTCTTT.

This chain uses TRBV19 with TRBJ2-7; D is unresolved. V gave up 3 bases and J gave up 0 bases, with 12 bases separating them. CDR3 length equals 15 residues. Germline lookup yields CDR1 LNHDA and CDR2 SQIVND (reference sequence). Here the CDR3 DNA reads TGTGCCAGTAGTATGGTGGCGGAGAGCTCCTACGAGCAGTACTTC. The encoded protein is CASSMVAESSYEQYF.

The chain couples TRBV7-9 to TRBJ1-1; tentative D call: TRBD1 (5 bases). The CDR3 consists of 15 residues. CDR1 SEHNR and CDR2 FQNEAQ come from the germline V gene (reference sequence). Trimming pared 1 base from V and 3 bases from J, leaving 12 bases between. The CDR3 bases are TGTGCCAGCAGCTTAGTTCCGGGGGTCGACACTGAAGCTTTCTTT. Protein product: CASSLVPGVDTEAFF.

CDR3 bases: TGCGCCAGCAGCTTAGTGGACAGGCCTTACAATGAGCAGTTCTTC. It codes for CASSLVDRPYNEQFF. The chain links TRBV5-1 to TRBJ2-1, with TRBD1 matching over 7 bases. V dropped 2 bases and J dropped 4; count of bases not matched to a gene: 6. Germline CDR1 is SGHRS and CDR2 is YFSETQ. The CDR3 runs to 15 residues.

This clone was observed a single time. The J gene is TRBJ1-3, the V gene TRBV10-3; maybe TRBD1 (6 bases). The CDR3 contains 13 residues. Germline CDR1 is ENHRY and CDR2 is SYGVKD. V lost 6 bases and J lost 2, with 8 bases in between. DNA of the CDR3: TGTGCCATCAGGGACAGTACTGGAAACACCATATATTTT. Its translation is CAIRDSTGNTIYF.

The V and J genes are TRBV19 and TRBJ2-7; TRBD1 matches at 8 bases. From germline, CDR1 is LNHDA and CDR2 SQIVND (reference sequence). The CDR3 has 15 residues. V dropped 3 bases and J dropped 4; count of bases not matched to a gene: 8. DNA for the CDR3: TGTGCCAGTAGTATTACAGGGGGTCCTTCTTACGAGCAGTACTTC. This gives the protein CASSITGGPSYEQYF. The variable domain in full, with the rest retrieved from reference TRBV19 and TRBJ2-7, is DGGITQSPKYLFRKEGQNVTLSCEQNLNHDAMYWYRQDPGQGLRLIYYSQIVNDFQKGDIAEGYSVSREKKESFPLTVTSAQKNPTAFYLCASSITGGPSYEQYFGPGTRLTVT.

The V gene is TRBV6-5, the J gene TRBJ1-5; 7 positions agree with TRBD1. Trimming removed 2 bases from V and 4 bases from J; junction bases left unmatched: 2. The CDR3 is made up of 14 amino acids. Per the germline V gene, CDR1 is MNHEY and CDR2 is SVGAGI. The CDR3 protein is CASSYGTANQPQHF. The CDR3 DNA reads as TGTGCCAGCAGTTACGGGACAGCAAATCAGCCCCAGCATTTT.

The V gene is TRBV5-1, the J gene TRBJ1-2; a weak D match, TRBD1 (6 bases). The CDR3 has 15 amino acids. CDR1 SGHRS and CDR2 YFSETQ come from the germline V gene. Between the trimmed V and J ends, which lost 0 bases and 2 bases, there was a span of 11 bases. This chain's CDR3 is CASSLGGGGNYGYTF. CDR3 DNA: TGCGCCAGCAGCTTGGGCGGGGGCGGAAACTATGGCTACACCTTC.

In its sample, this clone was seen a few times. This CDR3 is also generated by other DNA sequences in the sample. The J gene is TRBJ2-7, the V gene TRBV6-2 or TRBV6-3, with a weak D call TRBD1 (6 bases). Trimming took off 2 bases at V and 4 bases at J, with 9 bases between the two ends. This CDR3 is built from 13 residues. Looked up from germline, CDR1 is MNHEY and CDR2 is SVGEGT. The DNA of the CDR3 is TGTGCCAGCAGTTACGGACAGAGTTACGAGCAGTACTTC. Its translation: CASSYGQSYEQYF.

This sequence joins TRBV29-1 and TRBJ2-5, with D possibly being TRBD2 (5 bases). The CDR3 is made up of 11 amino acids. Germline CDR1 is SQVTM and CDR2 is ANQGSEA. V shed 6 bases and J shed 1 base, with 6 bases lying between them. The CDR3 is CSVAVQETQYF. The CDR3 nucleotides read TGCAGCGTAGCGGTCCAAGAGACCCAGTACTTC.

The J gene is TRBJ2-1, the V gene TRBV29-1; 9 nucleotides align to TRBD2. The CDR3 runs to 15 residues. Germline values: CDR1 SQVTM, CDR2 ANQGSEA. V was clipped by 5 bases and J by 4 bases; unmatched bases: 9. In nucleotides, the CDR3 is TGCAGCGTTTTTGTTGCGGGAGGGATTTACAATGAGCAGTTCTTC. Translation: CSVFVAGGIYNEQFF.

This clone came up once. This chain uses TRBV10-3 with TRBJ1-5, with D unclear. CDR1 ENHRY and CDR2 SYGVKD come from the germline V gene. The CDR3 runs to 15 residues. V lost 3 bases, J lost 0 bases, and 9 bases lay in between. The CDR3 nucleotides read TGTGCCATCAGTGAAGGCAGCGTTAGCAATCAGCCCCAGCATTTT. Protein: CAISEGSVSNQPQHF.

Written as DNA, the CDR3 is TGTGCCAGCAGTTACCCCCAACAGCGGCCCCTGGATGGCTACACCTTC. Amino acids: CASSYPQQRPLDGYTF. The chain uses TRBV6-2 or TRBV6-3 and TRBJ1-2; no definite D call. Trimming took off 2 bases at V and 6 bases at J, with 19 bases between the two ends. The CDR3 runs 16 residues. CDR1 MNHEY and CDR2 SVGEGT come from the germline V gene.